The source of this T cell receptor (beta chain) is a study of T cell responses to AZD1222 COVID-19 vaccine. Study conclusions and caveats: At baseline, just a handful of AZD1222 recipients tested seropositive.

Assay: immunoSEQ multiplex PCR; the TCRdb copy retains only in-frame clones and omits some. The table includes approximately 150,000 clones, about 92% detected once. Concerning this clone itself: Its antigen remains unidentified.

Looked up from germline, CDR1 is MGHRA and CDR2 is YSYEKL. This CDR3 has 17 residues. V shed 3 bases and J 3 bases; nucleotides not matched to a gene: 10. The specimen was peripheral blood, collected 28 days after the second AZD1222 dose. This chain uses TRBV4-1 with TRBJ1-2; 10 nucleotides align to TRBD1. The source of this sequence is an adult who received the AZD1222 COVID-19 vaccine. The CDR3 sequence: CASSHTTGGDFDYGYTF. CDR3 bases: TGCGCCAGCAGCCATACGACAGGGGGCGACTTTGACTATGGCTACACCTTC.